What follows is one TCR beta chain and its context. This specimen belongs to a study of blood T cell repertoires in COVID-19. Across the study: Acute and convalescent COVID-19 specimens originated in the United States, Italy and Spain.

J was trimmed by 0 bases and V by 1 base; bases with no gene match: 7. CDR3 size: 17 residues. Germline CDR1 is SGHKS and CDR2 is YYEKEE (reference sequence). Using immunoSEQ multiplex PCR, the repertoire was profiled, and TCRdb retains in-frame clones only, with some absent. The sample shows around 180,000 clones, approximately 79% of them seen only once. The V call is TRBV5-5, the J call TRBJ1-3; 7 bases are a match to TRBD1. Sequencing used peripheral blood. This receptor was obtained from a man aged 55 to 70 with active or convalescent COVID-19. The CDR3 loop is CASSLMGTVVSGNTIYF. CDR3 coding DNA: TGTGCCAGCAGCTTGATGGGGACAGTAGTCTCTGGAAACACCATATATTTT. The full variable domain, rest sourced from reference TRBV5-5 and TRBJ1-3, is DAGVTQSPTHLIKTRGQQVTLRCSPISGHKSVSWYQQVLGQGPQFIFQYYEKEERGRGNFPDRFSARQFPNYSSELNVNALLLGDSALYLCASSLMGTVVSGNTIYFGEGSWLTVV.